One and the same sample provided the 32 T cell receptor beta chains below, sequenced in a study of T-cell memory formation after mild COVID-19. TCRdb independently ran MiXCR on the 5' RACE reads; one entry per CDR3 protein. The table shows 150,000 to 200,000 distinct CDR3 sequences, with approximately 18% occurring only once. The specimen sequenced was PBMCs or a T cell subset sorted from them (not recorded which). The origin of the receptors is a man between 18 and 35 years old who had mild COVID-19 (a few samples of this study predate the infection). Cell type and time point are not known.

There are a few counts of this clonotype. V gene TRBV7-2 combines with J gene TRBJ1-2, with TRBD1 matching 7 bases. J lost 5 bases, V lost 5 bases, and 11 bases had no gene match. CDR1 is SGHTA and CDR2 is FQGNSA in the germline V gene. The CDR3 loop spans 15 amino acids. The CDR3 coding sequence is TGTGCCAGCAGCGCCCGGACAGGTTGGGAATATGGCTACACCTTC. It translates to CASSARTGWEYGYTF. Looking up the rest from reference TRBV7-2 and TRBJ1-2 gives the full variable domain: GAGVSQSPSNKVTEKGKDVELRCDPISGHTALYWYRQSLGQGLEFLIYFQGNSAPDKSGLPSDRFSAERTGGSVSTLTIQRTQQEDSAVYLCASSARTGWEYGYTFGSGTRLTVV.

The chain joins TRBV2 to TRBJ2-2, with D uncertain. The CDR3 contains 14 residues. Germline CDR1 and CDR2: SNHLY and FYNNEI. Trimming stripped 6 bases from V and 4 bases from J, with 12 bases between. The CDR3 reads CASSPWLTTGELFF. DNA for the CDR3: TGTGCCAGCAGCCCTTGGCTTACCACCGGGGAGCTGTTTTTT.

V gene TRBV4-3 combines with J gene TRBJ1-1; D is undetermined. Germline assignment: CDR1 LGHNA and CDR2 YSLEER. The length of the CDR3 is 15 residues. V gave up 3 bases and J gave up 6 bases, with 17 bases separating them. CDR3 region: CASSQTEANLAEAFF. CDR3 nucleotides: TGCGCCAGCAGCCAGACGGAGGCCAACCTCGCTGAAGCTTTCTTT.

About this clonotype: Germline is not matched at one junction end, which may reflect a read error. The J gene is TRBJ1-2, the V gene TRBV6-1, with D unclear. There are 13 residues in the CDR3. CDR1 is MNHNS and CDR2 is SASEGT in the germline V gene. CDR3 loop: CASREGLLYGYTF. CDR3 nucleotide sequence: TGTGCCAGCAGGGAAGGGCTACTATATGGCTACACCTTC.

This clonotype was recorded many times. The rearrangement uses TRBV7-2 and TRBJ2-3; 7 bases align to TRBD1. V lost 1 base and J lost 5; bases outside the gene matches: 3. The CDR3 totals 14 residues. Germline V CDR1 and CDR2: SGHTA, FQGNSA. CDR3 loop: CASSLERGRDTQYF. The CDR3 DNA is TGTGCCAGCAGCTTAGAGAGGGGGCGAGATACGCAGTATTTT.

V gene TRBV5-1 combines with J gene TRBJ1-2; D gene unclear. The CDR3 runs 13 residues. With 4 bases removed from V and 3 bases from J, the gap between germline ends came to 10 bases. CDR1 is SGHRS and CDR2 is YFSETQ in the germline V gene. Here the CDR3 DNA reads TGCGCCAGCAGCCTCGAGAAGGACTATGGCTACACCTTC. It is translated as CASSLEKDYGYTF.

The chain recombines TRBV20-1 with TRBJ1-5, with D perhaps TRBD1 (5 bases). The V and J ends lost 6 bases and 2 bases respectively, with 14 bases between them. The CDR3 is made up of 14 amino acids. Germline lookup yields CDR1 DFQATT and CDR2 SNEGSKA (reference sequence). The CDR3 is CSAHRGSGNQPQHF. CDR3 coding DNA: TGCAGTGCACACCGGGGGTCGGGCAATCAGCCCCAGCATTTT.

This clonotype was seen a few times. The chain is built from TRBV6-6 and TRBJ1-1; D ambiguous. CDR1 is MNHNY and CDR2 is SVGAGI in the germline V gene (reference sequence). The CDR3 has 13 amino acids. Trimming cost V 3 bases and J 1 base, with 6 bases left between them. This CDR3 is CASSYMPNTEAFF. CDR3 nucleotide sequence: TGTGCCAGCAGTTATATGCCGAACACTGAAGCTTTCTTT.

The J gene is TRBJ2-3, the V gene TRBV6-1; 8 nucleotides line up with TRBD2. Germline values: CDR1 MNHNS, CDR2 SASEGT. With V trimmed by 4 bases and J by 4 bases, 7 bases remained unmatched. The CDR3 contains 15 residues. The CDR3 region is CASSVRGADADTQYF. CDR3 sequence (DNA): TGTGCCAGCAGTGTGCGGGGGGCGGATGCAGATACGCAGTATTTT.

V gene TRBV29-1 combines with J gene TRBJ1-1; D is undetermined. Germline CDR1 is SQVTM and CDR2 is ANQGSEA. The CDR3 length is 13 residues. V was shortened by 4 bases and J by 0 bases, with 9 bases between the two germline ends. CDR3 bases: TGCAGCGTTGGATGGCAGCTGAACACTGAAGCTTTCTTT. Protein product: CSVGWQLNTEAFF.

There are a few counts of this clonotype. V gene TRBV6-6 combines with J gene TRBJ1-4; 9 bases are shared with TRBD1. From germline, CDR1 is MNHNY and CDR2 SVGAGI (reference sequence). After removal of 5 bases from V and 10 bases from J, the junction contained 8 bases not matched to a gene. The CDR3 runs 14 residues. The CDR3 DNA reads TGTGCCAGCAGTCACCGGGACAGGGTCGTAAAACTGTTTTTT. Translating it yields CASSHRDRVVKLFF.

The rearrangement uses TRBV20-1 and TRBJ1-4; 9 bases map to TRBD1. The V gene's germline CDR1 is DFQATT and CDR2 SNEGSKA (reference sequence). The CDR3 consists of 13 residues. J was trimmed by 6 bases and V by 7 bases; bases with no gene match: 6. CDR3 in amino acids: CSVNRDRDEKLFF. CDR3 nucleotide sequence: TGCAGTGTCAACCGGGACAGGGATGAAAAACTGTTTTTT.

The DNA of the CDR3 is TGTGCCAGCAGCAAAGTATTGGAGACCCAGTACTTC. Translated, it gives CASSKVLETQYF. The chain carries TRBV7-2 and TRBJ2-5; D gene ambiguous. CDR1 is SGHTA and CDR2 is FQGNSA in the germline V gene. Trimming stripped 5 bases from V and 5 bases from J, with 9 bases between. This CDR3 has 12 residues.

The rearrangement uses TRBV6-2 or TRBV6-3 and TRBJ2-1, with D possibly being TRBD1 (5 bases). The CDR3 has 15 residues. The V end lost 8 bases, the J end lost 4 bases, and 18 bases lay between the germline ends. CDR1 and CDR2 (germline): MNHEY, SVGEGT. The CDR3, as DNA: TGTGCCAGCTCGTCCACAGGCAGACCGTACAATGAGCAGTTCTTC. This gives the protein CASSSTGRPYNEQFF.

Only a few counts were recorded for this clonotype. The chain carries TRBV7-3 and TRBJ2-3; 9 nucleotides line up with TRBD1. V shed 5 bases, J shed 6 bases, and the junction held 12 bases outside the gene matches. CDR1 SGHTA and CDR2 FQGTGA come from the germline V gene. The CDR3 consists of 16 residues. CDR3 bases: TGTGCCAGCAGCCCAAGCGGGACAGGGTCCCCGGATACGCAGTATTTT. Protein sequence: CASSPSGTGSPDTQYF.

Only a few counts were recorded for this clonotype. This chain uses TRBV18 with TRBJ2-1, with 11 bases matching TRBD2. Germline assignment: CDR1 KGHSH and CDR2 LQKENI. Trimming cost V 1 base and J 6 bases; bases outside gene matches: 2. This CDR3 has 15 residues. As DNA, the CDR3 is TGTGCCAGCTCACCACAGACTAGCGGGGTCAATGAGCAGTTCTTC. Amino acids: CASSPQTSGVNEQFF. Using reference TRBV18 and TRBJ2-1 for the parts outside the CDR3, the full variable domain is NAGVMQNPRHLVRRRGQEARLRCSPMKGHSHVYWYRQLPEEGLKFMVYLQKENIIDESGMPKERFSAEFPKEGPSILRIQQVVRGDSAAYFCASSPQTSGVNEQFFGPGTRLTVL.

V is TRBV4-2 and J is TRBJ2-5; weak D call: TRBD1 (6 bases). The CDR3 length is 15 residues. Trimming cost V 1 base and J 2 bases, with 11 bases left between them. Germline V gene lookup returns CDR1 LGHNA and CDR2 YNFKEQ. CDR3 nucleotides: TGTGCCAGCAGCCAAGTAGAGGGGGAACAAGAGACCCAGTACTTC. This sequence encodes CASSQVEGEQETQYF.

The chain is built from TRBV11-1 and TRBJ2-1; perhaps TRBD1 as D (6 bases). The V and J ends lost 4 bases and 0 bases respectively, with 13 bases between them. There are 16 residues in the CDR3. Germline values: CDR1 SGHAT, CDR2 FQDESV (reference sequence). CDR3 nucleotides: TGTGCCAGCAGCTCCAGACAGGTCAGCTCCTACAATGAGCAGTTCTTC. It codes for CASSSRQVSSYNEQFF.

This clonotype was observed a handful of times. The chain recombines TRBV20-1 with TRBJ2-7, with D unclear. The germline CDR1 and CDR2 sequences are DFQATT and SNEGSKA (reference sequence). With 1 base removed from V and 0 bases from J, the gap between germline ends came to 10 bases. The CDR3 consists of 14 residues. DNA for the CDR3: TGCAGTGCTAGAGTGGCCGGAGACTCCTACGAGCAGTACGTC. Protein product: CSARVAGDSYEQYV.

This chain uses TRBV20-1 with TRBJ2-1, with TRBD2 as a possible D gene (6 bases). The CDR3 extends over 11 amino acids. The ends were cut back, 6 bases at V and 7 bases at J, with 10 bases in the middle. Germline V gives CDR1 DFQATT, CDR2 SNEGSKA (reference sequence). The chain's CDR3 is CSADGLNEQFF. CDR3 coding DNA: TGCAGTGCGGATGGACTAAATGAGCAGTTCTTC.

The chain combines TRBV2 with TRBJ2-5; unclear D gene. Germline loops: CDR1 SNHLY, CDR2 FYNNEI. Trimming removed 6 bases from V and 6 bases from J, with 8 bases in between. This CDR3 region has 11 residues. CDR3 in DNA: TGTGCCAGCAGCCCCTATCAGACCCAGTACTTC. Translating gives CASSPYQTQYF.

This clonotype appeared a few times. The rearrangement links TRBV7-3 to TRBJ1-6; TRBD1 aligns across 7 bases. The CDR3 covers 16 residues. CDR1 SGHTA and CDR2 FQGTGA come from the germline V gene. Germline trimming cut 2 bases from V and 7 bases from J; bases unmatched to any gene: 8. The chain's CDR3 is CASSLGGGQTNSPLHF. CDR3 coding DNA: TGTGCCAGCAGCTTAGGGGGGGGACAGACGAATTCACCCCTCCACTTT.

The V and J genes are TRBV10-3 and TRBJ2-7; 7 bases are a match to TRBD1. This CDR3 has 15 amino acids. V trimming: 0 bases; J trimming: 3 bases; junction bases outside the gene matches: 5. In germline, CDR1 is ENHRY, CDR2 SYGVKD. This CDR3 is CAISESGQSYYEQYF. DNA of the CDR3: TGTGCCATCAGTGAGTCGGGACAGTCCTACTACGAGCAGTACTTC.

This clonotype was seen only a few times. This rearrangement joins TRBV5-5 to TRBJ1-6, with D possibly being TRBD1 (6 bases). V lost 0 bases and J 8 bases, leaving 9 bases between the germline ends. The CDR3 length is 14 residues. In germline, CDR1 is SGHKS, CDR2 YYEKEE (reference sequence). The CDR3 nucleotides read TGTGCCAGCAGCTTGGACCCAGGGGATTCACCCCTCCACTTT. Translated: CASSLDPGDSPLHF.

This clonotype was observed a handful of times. CDR3 in amino acids: CASSWGGRGAYNEQFF. CDR3 DNA: TGCGCCAGCAGCTGGGGGGGCAGGGGTGCCTACAATGAGCAGTTCTTC. This chain connects TRBV5-1 to TRBJ2-1; D possibly corresponds to TRBD2 (7 bases). Trimming stripped 3 bases from V and 2 bases from J, with 15 bases between. The CDR3 is made up of 16 amino acids. Germline V lookup: CDR1 SGHRS, CDR2 YFSETQ.

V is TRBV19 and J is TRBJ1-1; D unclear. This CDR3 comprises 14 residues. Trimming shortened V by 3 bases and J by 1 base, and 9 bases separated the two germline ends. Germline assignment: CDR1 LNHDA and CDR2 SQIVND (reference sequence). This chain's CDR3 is CASSIQRKNTEAFF. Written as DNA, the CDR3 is TGTGCCAGTAGTATTCAACGGAAGAACACTGAAGCTTTCTTT. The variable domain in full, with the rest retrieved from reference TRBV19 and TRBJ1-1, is DGGITQSPKYLFRKEGQNVTLSCEQNLNHDAMYWYRQDPGQGLRLIYYSQIVNDFQKGDIAEGYSVSREKKESFPLTVTSAQKNPTAFYLCASSIQRKNTEAFFGQGTRLTVV.

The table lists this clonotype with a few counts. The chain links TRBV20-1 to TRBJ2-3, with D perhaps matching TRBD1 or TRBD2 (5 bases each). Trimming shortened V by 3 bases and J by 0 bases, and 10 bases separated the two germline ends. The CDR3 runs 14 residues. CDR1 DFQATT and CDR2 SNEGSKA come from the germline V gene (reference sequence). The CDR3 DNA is TGCAGTGCTAGCGGGGCAGAGAGCACAGATACGCAGTATTTT. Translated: CSASGAESTDTQYF.

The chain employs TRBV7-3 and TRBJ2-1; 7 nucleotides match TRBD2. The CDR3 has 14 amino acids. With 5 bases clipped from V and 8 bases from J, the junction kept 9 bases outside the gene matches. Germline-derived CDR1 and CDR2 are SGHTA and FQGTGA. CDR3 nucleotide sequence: TGTGCCAGCAGCCTCAACAGCGGGGTCTATGAGCAGTTCTTC. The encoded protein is CASSLNSGVYEQFF. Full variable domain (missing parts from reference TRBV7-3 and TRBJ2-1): GAGVSQTPSNKVTEKGKYVELRCDPISGHTALYWYRQSLGQGPEFLIYFQGTGAADDSGLPNDRFFAVRPEGSVSTLKIQRTERGDSAVYLCASSLNSGVYEQFFGPGTRLTVL.

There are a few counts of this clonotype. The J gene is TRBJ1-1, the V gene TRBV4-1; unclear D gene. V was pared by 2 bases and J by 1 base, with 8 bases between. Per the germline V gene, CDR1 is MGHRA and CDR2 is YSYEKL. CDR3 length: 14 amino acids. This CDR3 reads CASSQRAPNTEAFF. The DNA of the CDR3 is TGCGCCAGCAGCCAACGGGCGCCGAACACTGAAGCTTTCTTT.

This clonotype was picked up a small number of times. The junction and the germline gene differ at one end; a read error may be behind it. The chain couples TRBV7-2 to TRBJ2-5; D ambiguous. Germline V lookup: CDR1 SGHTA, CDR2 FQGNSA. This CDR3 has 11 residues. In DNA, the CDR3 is TGTGCCAGTAGCTTATTTTGGACCCAGTACTTC. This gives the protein CASSLFWTQYF.

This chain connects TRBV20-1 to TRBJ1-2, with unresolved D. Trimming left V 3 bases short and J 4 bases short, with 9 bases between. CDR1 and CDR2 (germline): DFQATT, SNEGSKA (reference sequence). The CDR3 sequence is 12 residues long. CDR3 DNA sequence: TGCAGTGCTAGTTTTAGCGGCTATGGCTACACCTTC. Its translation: CSASFSGYGYTF.

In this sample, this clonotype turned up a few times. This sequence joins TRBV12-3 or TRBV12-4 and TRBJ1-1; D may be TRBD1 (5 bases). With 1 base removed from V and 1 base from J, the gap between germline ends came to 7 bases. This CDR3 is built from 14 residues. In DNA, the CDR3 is TGTGCCAGCAGTTTAGTGGGGCCGAACACTGAAGCTTTCTTT. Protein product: CASSLVGPNTEAFF.